This record concerns one T cell receptor beta chain sequence. The antigen is not known. The CDR3 has 15 amino acids. With 1 base clipped from V and 7 bases from J, the junction kept 7 bases outside the gene matches. From germline, CDR1 is SEHNR and CDR2 FQNEAQ (reference sequence). TCRdb reanalysed the 5' RACE reads using MiXCR and keeps one entry per CDR3 protein. The sample includes 200,000 to 300,000 distinct CDR3 sequences, 13% of them seen just once. This entry comes from a study of T cells after yellow fever vaccination. The wider study: Preparation of fractions with low cell numbers was performed using SMART-Seq v4 Ultra Low Input. The study's findings and limits: Booster samples showed a return of most primary-vaccination clones (approximately 95% CD4, around 88% CD8).

The J gene is TRBJ1-2, the V gene TRBV7-9, with 9 bases matching TRBD1. The sequenced sample was CD4+ T cells sorted from PBMCs, obtained 45 days after the yellow fever booster vaccination. This clonotype was obtained from a man aged 25-40 years who received the YFV17D yellow fever vaccine. This chain's CDR3 is CASSLEGQGLSGYTF. As DNA, the CDR3 is TGTGCCAGCAGCTTAGAGGGACAGGGATTGAGTGGCTACACCTTC.